This passage covers 26 T cell receptor beta chains from one sample sequenced in a study of CD8 T cells in Susac syndrome. RNA totalling roughly 0.45 to 1 ug underwent reverse transcription with random hexamers. Each CDR3 protein gets one entry after TCRdb re-called the immunoSEQ multiplex PCR reads with MiXCR. The profile shows 150,000 to 200,000 distinct CDR3 sequences, over 85% of them singletons. The sample consisted of CD4+ T cells from PBMCs. The receptors stem from a human donor in good health.

Turning to this clonotype: At one of its ends the junction is not consistent with the germline gene, which may arise from a read error. V gene TRBV20-1 combines with J gene TRBJ1-1; no clear D. Germline V lookup: CDR1 DFQATT, CDR2 SNEGSKA (reference sequence). The CDR3 totals 11 residues. Here the CDR3 DNA reads TGCAGTGCTACTTGGGGTGCTGACGCTTTCTTT. Translating gives CSATWGADAFF.

The chain carries TRBV9 and TRBJ1-6, with no clear D. There are 15 residues in the CDR3. V was trimmed by 1 base and J by 6 bases, leaving 11 bases between them. Germline loops: CDR1 SGDLS, CDR2 YYNGEE. The CDR3 sequence is CASSVSVEGNSPLHF. In DNA, the CDR3 is TGTGCCAGCAGCGTATCCGTCGAGGGTAATTCACCCCTCCACTTT.

For this clonotype: The CDR3 does not close with the conserved phenylalanine or tryptophan, likely indicating a read error. The chain links TRBV20-1 to TRBJ1-6; 7 bases map to TRBD1. The V gene end was trimmed by 0 bases and the J gene end by 9 bases; junction bases not matched to a gene: 8. The germline V gene encodes CDR1 DFQATT and CDR2 SNEGSKA (reference sequence). The CDR3 covers 15 residues. The CDR3 protein is CSARDRGQLLSPLHV. In nucleotides, the CDR3 is TGCAGTGCTAGAGATAGGGGACAGCTACTTTCACCCCTCCACGTT.

This rearrangement joins TRBV29-1 to TRBJ2-3; 8 bases match TRBD2. The CDR3 is made up of 16 amino acids. Trimming removed 3 bases from V and 2 bases from J; junction bases left unmatched: 10. In germline, CDR1 is SQVTM, CDR2 ANQGSEA. This CDR3 is CSVDRLAGSNTDTQYF. Written as DNA, the CDR3 is TGCAGCGTTGATCGATTAGCGGGATCCAACACAGATACGCAGTATTTT.

The rearrangement uses TRBV20-1 and TRBJ2-3; D is possibly TRBD1 (5 bases). The CDR3 runs 16 residues. V was shortened by 3 bases and J by 7 bases, with 23 bases between the two germline ends. Germline lookup yields CDR1 DFQATT and CDR2 SNEGSKA (reference sequence). The CDR3 nucleotides are TGCAGTGCTAGGCCCCGCGCAGGGTACGCCCATAATACGCAGTATTTT. This codes for CSARPRAGYAHNTQYF.

This clonotype showed up just once. This chain uses TRBV30 with TRBJ2-5; possible D gene TRBD2, 5 bases. Trimming stripped 5 bases from V and 1 base from J, with 11 bases between. The CDR3 has 13 residues. Germline-derived CDR1 and CDR2 are GTSNPN and SVGIG (reference sequence). DNA for the CDR3: TGTGCCTGGGGAGGTAAAGGCCAAGAGACCCAGTACTTC. Protein product: CAWGGKGQETQYF.

The V and J genes are TRBV28 and TRBJ1-2; 9 nucleotides line up with TRBD1. V shed 5 bases and J 1 base; nucleotides not matched to a gene: 11. There are 17 residues in the CDR3. CDR1 is MDHEN, CDR2 SYDVKM, per germline. The CDR3 protein is CASSPTGTGPLNYGYTF. CDR3 coding DNA: TGTGCCAGCAGTCCCACCGGGACAGGGCCCCTTAACTATGGCTACACCTTC.

V is TRBV30 and J is TRBJ2-2; D unclear. This CDR3 is built from 13 residues. The germline V gene has CDR1 GTSNPN and CDR2 SVGIG (reference sequence). Deletions cut 4 bases from V and 0 bases from J, with 6 bases between. For the CDR3, the DNA is TGTGCCTGGAATCAGGCGAACACCGGGGAGCTGTTTTTT. Translation gives CAWNQANTGELFF.

The V call is TRBV20-1, the J call TRBJ1-2, with D unresolved. The V gene's germline CDR1 is DFQATT and CDR2 SNEGSKA (reference sequence). Trimming took off 6 bases at V and 8 bases at J, with 13 bases between the two ends. This CDR3 spans 11 amino acids. CDR3 protein: CSAPNGVGYTF. The CDR3 DNA reads as TGCAGTGCGCCCAACGGGGTGGGCTACACCTTC.

In its sample, this clonotype was seen once. The gene calls are TRBV7-8 and TRBJ2-1; 7 bases agree with TRBD1. The CDR3 is made up of 15 amino acids. CDR1 is SGHVS and CDR2 is FQNEAQ in the germline V gene. J gave up 4 bases and V 4 bases, and 7 bases lay outside the gene matches. The CDR3 region is CASSSFGTAYNEQFF. CDR3 nucleotides: TGTGCCAGCAGCTCGTTCGGGACAGCATACAATGAGCAGTTCTTC.

This sequence joins TRBV12-3 or TRBV12-4 and TRBJ2-5; D possibly matches TRBD1 or TRBD2 (6 bases each). The CDR3 is 14 amino acids. Trimming removed 6 bases from V and 1 base from J, with 12 bases in between. The CDR3 protein is CASSLGGIQETQYF. CDR3 coding DNA: TGTGCCAGCAGCTTGGGGGGCATCCAAGAGACCCAGTACTTC.

This clonotype showed up just once. The chain carries TRBV5-1 and TRBJ2-1, with D perhaps matching TRBD2 (5 bases). This CDR3 has 13 residues. Trimming stripped 0 bases from V and 7 bases from J, with 8 bases between. CDR1 is SGHRS and CDR2 is YFSETQ in the germline V gene. CDR3 sequence: CASSLGGVNEQFF. The CDR3 DNA is TGCGCCAGCAGCTTGGGGGGAGTGAATGAGCAGTTCTTC.

The chain links TRBV29-1 to TRBJ2-3; D possibly corresponds to TRBD2 (5 bases). CDR1 SQVTM and CDR2 ANQGSEA come from the germline V gene. The V end was cut by 2 bases, the J end by 9 bases, with 15 bases between. CDR3 length: 13 amino acids. In DNA form, the CDR3 reads TGCAGCGTTGAACTCGGGGAGCTACGGACGCAGTATTTT. The encoded protein is CSVELGELRTQYF.

V is TRBV9 and J is TRBJ2-1; a possible D gene is TRBD2 (6 bases). Trimming stripped 2 bases from V and 8 bases from J, with 14 bases between. Germline V lookup: CDR1 SGDLS, CDR2 YYNGEE. This CDR3 is built from 14 residues. CDR3 coding DNA: TGTGCCAGCAGCGTCCGCGGGACTTACGATGAGCAGTTCTTC. It translates to CASSVRGTYDEQFF.

This clonotype occurred once. The V and J genes are TRBV30 and TRBJ2-7; 7 bases agree with TRBD2. Losses at the gene ends were 1 base for V and 2 bases for J; bases not matched to a gene: 5. This CDR3 has 14 amino acids. Germline V lookup: CDR1 GTSNPN, CDR2 SVGIG (reference sequence). In DNA, the CDR3 is TGTGCCTGGAGTGGCCGGGGGGTCGCCTACGAGCAGTACTTC. Translation gives CAWSGRGVAYEQYF.

CDR3 loop: CASSLMRQPNTF. DNA for the CDR3: TGTGCCAGCAGCTTAATGCGACAGCCAAACACCTTC. The rearrangement joins TRBV7-2 to TRBJ1-2, with a possible D match to TRBD1 (5 bases). The germline gives CDR1 SGHTA, CDR2 FQGNSA. The V and J ends lost 2 bases and 12 bases respectively, with 13 bases between them. The CDR3 has 12 amino acids.

This rearrangement joins TRBV20-1 to TRBJ1-1, with D perhaps TRBD1 (5 bases). Trimming shortened V by 6 bases and J by 5 bases, and 10 bases separated the two germline ends. Germline CDR1 and CDR2: DFQATT and SNEGSKA (reference sequence). The CDR3 length is 11 residues. CDR3 bases: TGCAGTGCCGGTTACAGGACTGAAGCTTTCTTT. This sequence encodes CSAGYRTEAFF.

The table lists this clonotype with a count of one. This chain connects TRBV3-1 to TRBJ1-2; possibly TRBD1 for D (5 bases). V lost 2 bases and J lost 11, with 12 bases in between. This CDR3 is built from 12 residues. CDR1 is LGHDT, CDR2 YNNKEL, per germline (reference sequence). CDR3 amino acids: CASSQQGSAYTF. The DNA for the CDR3 is TGTGCCAGCAGCCAACAGGGTTCGGCGTACACCTTC.

The chain couples TRBV9 to TRBJ1-2, with TRBD1 matching over 9 bases. The CDR3 runs 16 residues. V lost 0 bases to trimming and J lost 4 bases; unmatched junction nucleotides: 7. From germline, CDR1 is SGDLS and CDR2 YYNGEE. This CDR3 is CASSVESTGGSYGYTF. In nucleotides, the CDR3 is TGTGCCAGCAGCGTAGAATCTACAGGGGGCTCCTATGGCTACACCTTC. Filled out from reference TRBV9 and TRBJ1-2, the complete variable domain reads DSGVTQTPKHLITATGQRVTLRCSPRSGDLSVYWYQQSLDQGLQFLIQYYNGEERAKGNILERFSAQQFPDLHSELNLSSLELGDSALYFCASSVESTGGSYGYTFGSGTRLTVV.

The sample holds one count of this clonotype. The chain links TRBV27 to TRBJ2-7; D not resolved. Germline V gene data show CDR1 as MNHEY and CDR2 as SMNVEV (reference sequence). V dropped 7 bases and J dropped 0 bases, with 16 bases sitting between them. This CDR3 spans 15 amino acids. The CDR3, as DNA: TGTGCCAGCACTCCTTCCGCGGCCGGCTCCTACGAGCAGTACTTC. It is translated as CASTPSAAGSYEQYF.

Only one count was recorded for this clonotype. This chain joins TRBV5-4 and TRBJ1-1; the D is unclear. V lost 4 bases and J 3 bases, leaving 10 bases between the germline ends. Germline V CDR1 and CDR2: SGHNT, YYREEE (reference sequence). CDR3 length: 13 residues. The CDR3 reads CASSVREDTEAFF. In nucleotides, the CDR3 is TGTGCCAGCAGCGTCCGGGAGGACACTGAAGCTTTCTTT.

The chain couples TRBV5-6 to TRBJ2-1; no reliable D call. With 0 bases removed from V and 4 bases from J, the gap between germline ends came to 11 bases. Germline V gene lookup returns CDR1 SGHDT and CDR2 YYEEEE. This CDR3 comprises 15 residues. CDR3 sequence (DNA): TGTGCCAGCAGCTTGGGAGGTGGGAATTACAATGAGCAGTTCTTC. Amino acids: CASSLGGGNYNEQFF.

J is TRBJ1-3 and V is TRBV3-1, with D uncertain. Germline V gene sequence: CDR1 LGHDT, CDR2 YNNKEL (reference sequence). CDR3 length: 15 amino acids. V was trimmed by 3 bases and J by 3 bases, leaving 12 bases between them. The CDR3 DNA follows: TGTGCCAGCAGCCAGGGCCAGCCCTATGGAAACACCATATATTTT. It yields the protein CASSQGQPYGNTIYF.

The chain joins TRBV5-6 to TRBJ1-5; TRBD1 aligns across 7 bases. The length of the CDR3 is 16 residues. The V segment lost 6 bases and the J segment 2 bases; nucleotides outside the gene matches: 11. In germline, CDR1 is SGHDT, CDR2 YYEEEE. Written as DNA, the CDR3 is TGTGCCAGCACCTACCGCGGGGGGACAGGCAATCAGCCCCAGCATTTT. Amino acid sequence: CASTYRGGTGNQPQHF.

The rearrangement uses TRBV20-1 and TRBJ1-4; TRBD1 matches at 7 bases. Trimming at V came to 2 bases and at J to 10 bases, leaving 13 bases not matched to a gene. Germline V CDR1 and CDR2: DFQATT, SNEGSKA (reference sequence). The CDR3 runs to 15 residues. CDR3 DNA sequence: TGCAGTGCTAGAACCGCGGGACAGTGGGAAGGAAAACTGTTTTTT. This gives the protein CSARTAGQWEGKLFF.

This chain links TRBV25-1 with TRBJ2-7; possible D gene TRBD2, 6 bases. Germline CDR1 and CDR2: MGHDK and SYGVNS. This CDR3 region has 14 residues. Trimming removed 4 bases at V and 0 bases at J, with 10 bases between. The CDR3 DNA follows: TGTGCCAGCAGTGGATCCGGGGGCTCCTACGAGCAGTACTTC. Translation gives CASSGSGGSYEQYF.